The 3 T cell receptor beta chains below all came from one sample that was sequenced in a study of OX40 agonist ivuxolimab in advanced cancers. Libraries were prepared by immunoSEQ multiplex PCR; TCRdb keeps only in-frame clonotypes and omits some of them. The table has roughly 76,000 clones, about 86% seen once; the top ten hold approximately 8%. Sequenced here: CD4+ or CD8+ T cells sorted from blood, sampled in a trial of the OX40 agonist ivuxolimab. These receptors were taken from an adult with an advanced solid tumor such as melanoma, head and neck, liver or kidney cancer.

The chain combines TRBV5-6 with TRBJ2-1; D gene uncertain. CDR3 length: 13 residues. Germline loops: CDR1 SGHDT, CDR2 YYEEEE. The V gene lost 0 bases and the J gene lost 4 bases, with 5 bases spanning the gap. The CDR3 spells CASSLDRYNEQFF. Written as DNA, the CDR3 is TGTGCCAGCAGCTTGGACCGATACAATGAGCAGTTCTTC.

Remarks on this clone: The junction differs from germline at one of its ends, possibly a read error. This sequence joins TRBV18 and TRBJ2-5; no clear D. This CDR3 is built from 13 residues. Germline V gene sequence: CDR1 KGHSH, CDR2 LQKENI. CDR3 nucleotides: TGTGCCAGCTCACCAAGACCTCAAGAGGCCCAGTACTTC. It translates to CASSPRPQEAQYF.

The chain has TRBV7-9 and TRBJ2-1; unclear D gene. The CDR3 is 15 amino acids. The V and J ends lost 1 base and 4 bases respectively, with 11 bases between them. Germline lookup yields CDR1 SEHNR and CDR2 FQNEAQ (reference sequence). The CDR3 is CASSLGADLYNEQFF. The CDR3 coding sequence is TGTGCCAGCAGCTTAGGGGCAGATCTATACAATGAGCAGTTCTTC.